Listed below are T cell receptor beta chains from one sample, sequenced in a study of OX40 agonist ivuxolimab in advanced cancers. Clones were sequenced by immunoSEQ multiplex PCR, and TCRdb holds only the in-frame ones, with some missing. The sample has fewer than 20,000 clones, around 82% seen once; the top ten hold roughly 15%. The material sequenced was CD4+ or CD8+ T cells sorted from blood, taken in a trial of the OX40 agonist ivuxolimab. These receptors came from an adult with an advanced solid tumor such as melanoma, head and neck, liver or kidney cancer. The CDR3 runs from the conserved cysteine through the conserved F or W. The D gene is left open where the match is weak. Not every row has a clone size; where given, it reads once, few, many or a size class.

CDR3 DNA: TGCGCCAGCAGTTTCCCCGGTATCCCCACTGAAGCTTTCTTT
CDR3 protein: CASSFPGIPTEAFF
J gene: TRBJ1-1
V gene: TRBV5-1
clone size: NA
D gene: NA

CDR3 DNA: TGCGCCAGCAGAGGTAACCCGGGAGGGGCCGGGGAGCTGTTTTTT
CDR3 protein: CASRGNPGGAGELFF
J gene: TRBJ2-2
V gene: TRBV5-1
clone size: NA
D gene: TRBD2

CDR3 DNA: TGCGCCAGCAGCTTGTCTCTTTCCTTGAACACTGAAGCTTTCTTT
CDR3 protein: CASSLSLSLNTEAFF
J gene: TRBJ1-1
V gene: TRBV5-1
clone size: NA
D gene: NA

CDR3 DNA: TGTGCTAGTGGAGTCTCTGGCAGCGTCACAGATACGCAGTATTTT
CDR3 protein: CASGVSGSVTDTQYF
J gene: TRBJ2-3
V gene: TRBV12-5
clone size: NA
D gene: NA

CDR3 DNA: TGTGCCAGCAGCTTGGAAATCCCGGCCCAGCCCGGCAATGAGCAGTTCTTC
CDR3 protein: CASSLEIPAQPGNEQFF
J gene: TRBJ2-1
V gene: TRBV5-6
clone size: few
D gene: NA

CDR3 DNA: TGTGCCGGGTCGTCCCCACGAGGGCCACGATCTTACGAGCAGTACTTC
CDR3 protein: CAGSSPRGPRSYEQYF
J gene: TRBJ2-7
V gene: TRBV2
clone size: once
D gene: NA

CDR3 DNA: TGTGCCAGTGCCCCCTCGGACAGGGCCGAGCAGTACTTC
CDR3 protein: CASAPSDRAEQYF
J gene: TRBJ2-7
V gene: TRBV19
clone size: NA
D gene: TRBD1

CDR3 DNA: TGTGCCAGCAGTTTCGAATTACGGCCCTGGGAGCAGTACTTC
CDR3 protein: CASSFELRPWEQYF
J gene: TRBJ2-7
V gene: TRBV6-5
clone size: NA
D gene: NA

CDR3 DNA: TGTGCCAGCAGCACGGGGACAGGGAGGACTGAAGCTTTCTTT
CDR3 protein: CASSTGTGRTEAFF
J gene: TRBJ1-1
V gene: TRBV7-2
clone size: NA
D gene: TRBD1

CDR3 DNA: TGCGCCAGCAGCTTGGACAGGGGGCAAGAGACCCAGTACTTC
CDR3 protein: CASSLDRGQETQYF
J gene: TRBJ2-5
V gene: TRBV5-1
clone size: NA
D gene: TRBD1